This T cell receptor beta chain comes out of a study of human T cells and chemical hapten exposure. Turning to the study itself: 0.01% DPC was applied to the upper back in patch tests, which were read at 6 days. Findings and limits, study-wide: Expanded TCRs showed more large CDR3 clusters than pre-sensitization or healthy control sets.

Specified time point: pre-sensitization, week 0. Specified treatment: therapeutic diphenylcyclopropenone sensitization with weekly scalp DPC. Unfractionated whole blood was the source of the extracted total RNA. This clonotype was counted a few times. The target antigen is unknown. Original handling: There were a median of around 100,000 TCRs per sample, with a range from roughly 20,000 to 750,000. TCRdb analysed the RACE reads with MiXCR anew, one entry per CDR3 protein. TCRdb assigned the V and J calls; the authors' analysis was not used. The sample has around 120,000 distinct CDR3 sequences; roughly 14% are singletons. This TCR was recovered from a woman younger than 30 with alopecia areata. Some clones in this sample may be carry-over from other donors' samples. The source was whole blood, collected in connection with sensitization to the hapten diphenylcyclopropenone (DPC).

The CDR3 region has the DNA TGTGCCAGCAGCTTAGGATTAGCGGGGGGGCAAGAGACCCAGTACTTC. Translated: CASSLGLAGGQETQYF. V gene TRBV7-2 combines with J gene TRBJ2-5, with 11 bases fitting TRBD2. This CDR3 region has 16 residues. V was clipped by 1 base and J by 2 bases; unmatched bases: 3. The germline V gene has CDR1 SGHTA and CDR2 FQGNSA.